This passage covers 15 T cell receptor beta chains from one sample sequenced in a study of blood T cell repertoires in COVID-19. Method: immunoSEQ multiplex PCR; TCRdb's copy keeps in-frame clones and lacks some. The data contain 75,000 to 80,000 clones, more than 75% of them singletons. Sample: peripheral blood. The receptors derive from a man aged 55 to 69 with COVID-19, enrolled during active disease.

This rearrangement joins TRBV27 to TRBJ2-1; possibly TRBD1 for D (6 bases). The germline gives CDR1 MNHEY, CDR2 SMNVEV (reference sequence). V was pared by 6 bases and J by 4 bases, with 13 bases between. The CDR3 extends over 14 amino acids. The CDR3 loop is CASRVDRMYNEQFF. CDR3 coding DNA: TGTGCCAGCAGGGTGGACAGAATGTACAATGAGCAGTTCTTC.

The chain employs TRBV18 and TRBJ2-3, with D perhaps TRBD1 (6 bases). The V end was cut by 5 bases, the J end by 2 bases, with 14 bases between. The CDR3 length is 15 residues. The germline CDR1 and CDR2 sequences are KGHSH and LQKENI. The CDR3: CASSLQGANTDTQYF. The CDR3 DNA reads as TGTGCCAGCTCATTACAGGGAGCGAACACAGATACGCAGTATTTT.

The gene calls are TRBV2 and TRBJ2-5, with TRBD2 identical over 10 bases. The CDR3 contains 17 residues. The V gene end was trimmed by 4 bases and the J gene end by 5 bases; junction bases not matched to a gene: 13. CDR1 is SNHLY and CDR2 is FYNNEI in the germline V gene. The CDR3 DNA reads TGTGCCAGCAGTGCAAGGTTCTCTAGCGGGAGTAGGGAGACCCAGTACTTC. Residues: CASSARFSSGSRETQYF. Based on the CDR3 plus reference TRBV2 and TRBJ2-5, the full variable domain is EPEVTQTPSHQVTQMGQEVILRCVPISNHLYFYWYRQILGQKVEFLVSFYNNEISEKSEIFDDQFSVERPDGSNFTLKIRSTKLEDSAMYFCASSARFSSGSRETQYFGPGTRLLVL.

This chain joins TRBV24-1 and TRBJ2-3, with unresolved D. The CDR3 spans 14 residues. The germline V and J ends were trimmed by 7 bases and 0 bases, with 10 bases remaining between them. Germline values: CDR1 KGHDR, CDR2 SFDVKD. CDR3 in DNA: TGTGCCACCAGAGCCGTTCTTAGCACAGATACGCAGTATTTT. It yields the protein CATRAVLSTDTQYF.

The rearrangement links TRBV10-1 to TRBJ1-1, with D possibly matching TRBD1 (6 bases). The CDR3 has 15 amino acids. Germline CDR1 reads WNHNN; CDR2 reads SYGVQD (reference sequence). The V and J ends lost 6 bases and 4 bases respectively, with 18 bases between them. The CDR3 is CASSRRAGEATEAFF. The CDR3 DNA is TGCGCCAGCAGCCGGCGGGCAGGGGAAGCCACTGAAGCTTTCTTT.

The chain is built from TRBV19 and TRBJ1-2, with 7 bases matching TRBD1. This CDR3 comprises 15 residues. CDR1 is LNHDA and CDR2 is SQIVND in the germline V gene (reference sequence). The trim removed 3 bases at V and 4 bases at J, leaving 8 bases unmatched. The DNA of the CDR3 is TGTGCCAGTAGTATCGGATCACGGACAGGCTATGGCTACACCTTC. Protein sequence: CASSIGSRTGYGYTF.

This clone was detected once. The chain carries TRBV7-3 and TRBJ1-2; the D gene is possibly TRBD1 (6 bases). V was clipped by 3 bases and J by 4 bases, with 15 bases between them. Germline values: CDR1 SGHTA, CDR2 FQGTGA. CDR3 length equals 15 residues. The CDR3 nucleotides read TGTGCCAGCAGCTTGGAGATTGGGACAAGCTATGGCTACACCTTC. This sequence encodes CASSLEIGTSYGYTF.

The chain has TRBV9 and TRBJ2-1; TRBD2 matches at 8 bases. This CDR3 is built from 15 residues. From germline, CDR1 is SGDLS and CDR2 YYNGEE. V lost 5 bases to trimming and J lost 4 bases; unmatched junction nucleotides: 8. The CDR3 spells CASSVSTGGYNEQFF. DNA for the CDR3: TGTGCCAGCAGTGTATCGACGGGAGGGTACAATGAGCAGTTCTTC.

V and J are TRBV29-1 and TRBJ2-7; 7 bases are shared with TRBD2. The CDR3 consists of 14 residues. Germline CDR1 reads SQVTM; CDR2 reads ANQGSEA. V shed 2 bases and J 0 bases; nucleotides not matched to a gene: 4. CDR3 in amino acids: CSVEWLADSYEQYF. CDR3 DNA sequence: TGCAGCGTTGAATGGCTAGCGGACTCCTACGAGCAGTACTTC.

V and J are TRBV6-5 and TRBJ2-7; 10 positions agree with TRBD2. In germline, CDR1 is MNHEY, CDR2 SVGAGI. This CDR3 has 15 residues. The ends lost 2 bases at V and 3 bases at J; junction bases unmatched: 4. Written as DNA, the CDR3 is TGTGCCAGCAGTTACCAAGCGGGGGGGGACTACGAGCAGTACTTC. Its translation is CASSYQAGGDYEQYF.

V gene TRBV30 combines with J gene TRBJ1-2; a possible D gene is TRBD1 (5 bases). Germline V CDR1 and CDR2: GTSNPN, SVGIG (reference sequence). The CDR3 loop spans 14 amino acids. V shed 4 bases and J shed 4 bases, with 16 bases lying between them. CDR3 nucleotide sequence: TGTGCCTGGATGAAGCCAAGCAGGGTCTATGGCTACACCTTC. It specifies CAWMKPSRVYGYTF.

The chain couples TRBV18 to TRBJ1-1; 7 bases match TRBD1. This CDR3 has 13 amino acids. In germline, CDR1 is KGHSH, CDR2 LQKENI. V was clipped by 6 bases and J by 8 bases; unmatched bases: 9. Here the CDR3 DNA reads TGTGCCAGCTCTATTCGAGGACAGGACGAAGCTTTCTTT. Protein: CASSIRGQDEAFF.

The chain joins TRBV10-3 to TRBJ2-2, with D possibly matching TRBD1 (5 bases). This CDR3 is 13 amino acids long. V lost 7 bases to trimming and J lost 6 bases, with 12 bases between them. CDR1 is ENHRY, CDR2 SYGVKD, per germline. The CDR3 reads CAINQGSAGELFF. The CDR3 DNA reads TGTGCCATCAATCAGGGCAGTGCCGGGGAGCTGTTTTTT.

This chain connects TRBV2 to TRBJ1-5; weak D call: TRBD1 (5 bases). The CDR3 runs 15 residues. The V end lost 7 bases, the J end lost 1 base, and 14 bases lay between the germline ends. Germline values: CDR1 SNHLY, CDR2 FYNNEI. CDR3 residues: CASTRGRSSNQPQHF. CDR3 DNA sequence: TGTGCCAGCACAAGGGGTCGATCCAGCAATCAGCCCCAGCATTTT.

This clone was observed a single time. The CDR3 sequence is CASSVAEARLYEQYF. The CDR3 DNA reads TGTGCCAGCAGCGTAGCTGAGGCCAGACTCTACGAGCAGTACTTC. The chain joins TRBV9 to TRBJ2-7, with no clear D. This CDR3 has 15 residues. Germline CDR1 reads SGDLS; CDR2 reads YYNGEE. Trimming took 0 bases from V and 3 from J, leaving 13 bases between them.